This TCR beta chain comes out of a study of T cells after yellow fever vaccination (dated by TCRdb to about 2019). Broadly, across the study: The SMART-Seq v4 Ultra Low Input RNA kit was used to prepare libraries from fractions with low cell numbers. Blood samples were taken at several timepoints before and after primary and secondary immunization, and bulk PBMC replicates and cell subsets were isolated. The cohort comprised two healthy male donors, one aged 18 to 30 and one aged 30 to 40 years. To follow T-cell clones before and after primary and booster YFV17D yellow fever vaccination, bulk TCR alpha and beta repertoires were sequenced over time.

The treatment or condition label, read with the paper, signifies: live attenuated yellow fever vaccine strain. PBMCs were isolated from peripheral blood using a standard Ficoll-Paque protocol. CD4 and CD8 T-cell fractions were isolated with Dynabeads CD4 and CD8 positive selection kits. TriZol was used to extract RNA from bulk PBMCs, CD4 and CD8 fractions, and dextramer-positive and dextramer-negative fractions. General findings and caveats noted by the study authors: Only a couple of donors were included in the study, so the extent to which the findings can be generalized is limited. After the booster, most clones that had expanded after primary vaccination were detected again (approximately 97% of CD4 and around nine tenths of CD8), suggesting broad maintenance of memory. Compared with the primary T-cell response, the secondary T-cell response was faster but weaker, reaching its peak on day 5 rather than on day 15. A small share of clonotypes was detected in both CD4 and CD8 compartments, with the overlap likely arising from convergent recombination. Computational filtering was needed because FACS-sorted repertoires could contain abundant contaminating clonotypes from the bulk population.

The sequencer was an Illumina NovaSeq 6000. TCR cDNA was made using 5'RACE template switching, a step that added a universal primer site and unique molecular identifiers. Priming for cDNA synthesis came from both the TCR alpha and TCR beta constant segments. Libraries were amplified in two PCR steps, with sample barcodes and sequencing adapters added in the second step. Libraries were sequenced on Illumina HiSeq 2500 (2x100 bp) or NovaSeq (2x150 bp). On the study's bioinformatics: MIGEC was used to demultiplex reads and collapse the reads into UMI consensus sequences, and MiXCR was used for V(D)J alignment. Vaccine-responding clonotypes were identified with edgeR using replicate PBMC samples, with FDR below 0.01 and a log2 fold change above 5 up to day 15 being required. Each bulk clonotype was labeled CD4 or CD8 based on which sequenced repertoire, CD4 or CD8, contained the clonotype at higher abundance. TCRdb reran the public reads through fastp at Q25 and MiXCR, keeping productive beta chains. Each CDR3 protein gets just one entry, which takes the most common genes and DNA from the rows behind it. It is TCRdb's table, rather than the study itself, that gives the V and J calls and clone size. The sample has some 160,000 distinct CDR3 sequences on record, around 9% of them singletons. Of the sample, roughly 40% falls within the top ten clones.

V drops 0 bases and J drops 0 bases, leaving 11 bases in between. The cysteine opens and the phenylalanine closes a CDR3 of 16 amino acids. The retained sequence is limited to the CDR3, 48 bases, with the frame set at the first base. Looking up the germline V gene (reference sequence) yields CDR1 MNHEY and CDR2 SMNVEV. As concerns this clonotype: The antigen this receptor binds is unknown. The record has no base qualities; no much larger clone is one base away.

The V and J segments used are TRBV27 and TRBJ1-1, with no D gene named confidently. The receptor was isolated from a man aged 18-30 years who received the YFV17D yellow fever vaccine. Source: CD8+ T cells sorted from PBMCs, taken 45 days after the yellow fever booster vaccination. The CDR3 protein is CASSLSKGPVNTEAFF. The nucleotide sequence is given as TGTGCCAGCAGTTTATCGAAAGGGCCGGTGAACACTGAAGCTTTCTTT.